Below, 8 T cell receptor beta chains from the same sample are listed, as sequenced in a study of shared clonotypes between healthy human individuals. Assay: immunoSEQ multiplex PCR; the TCRdb copy retains only in-frame clones and omits some. The sample has about a million clones, around 76% seen once. Sequenced material: memory CD4+ T cells sorted from blood. Subset given: CD45RA-negative fraction. Every receptor here comes from a man between 18 and 29 years old in good health.

The rearrangement links TRBV25-1 to TRBJ1-3, with a tentative D call TRBD1 (6 bases). In germline, CDR1 is MGHDK, CDR2 SYGVNS. This CDR3 has 14 amino acids. Trimming shortened V by 8 bases and J by 1 base, and 12 bases separated the two germline ends. The CDR3 region has the DNA TGTGCCAGCGGCCCACAGGGATCTGGAAACACCATATATTTT. This codes for CASGPQGSGNTIYF.

The chain's CDR3 is CASSISFRQRNNSPLHF. CDR3 DNA: TGTGCCAGTAGTATTAGCTTCAGGCAGAGAAATAATTCACCCCTCCACTTT. The V and J genes are TRBV19 and TRBJ1-6; D is undetermined. V lost 3 bases and J lost 5, with 17 bases in between. The CDR3 has 17 amino acids. Germline CDR1 and CDR2: LNHDA and SQIVND (reference sequence).

This clone was recorded only once. The genes are TRBV6-1 and TRBJ1-2; TRBD1 agrees at 9 bases. Germline V gene data show CDR1 as MNHNS and CDR2 as SASEGT. CDR3 length: 15 amino acids. With V trimmed by 1 base and J by 4 bases, 4 bases remained unmatched. CDR3 in DNA: TGTGCCAGCAGTGAAGGAGGACAGGGGCTCTATGGCTACACCTTC. It is translated as CASSEGGQGLYGYTF.

This clone has a handful of counts. The V and J genes are TRBV7-2 and TRBJ2-1, with TRBD2 identical over 11 bases. The CDR3 runs 13 residues. Germline V gives CDR1 SGHTA, CDR2 FQGNSA. With 8 bases clipped from V and 5 bases from J, the junction kept 2 bases outside the gene matches. The CDR3 reads CASGTSGHNEQFF. DNA for the CDR3: TGTGCCAGCGGGACTAGCGGCCACAATGAGCAGTTCTTC.

The J gene is TRBJ1-1, the V gene TRBV27; D might be TRBD1 (5 bases). V was shortened by 5 bases and J by 0 bases, with 19 bases between the two germline ends. This CDR3 spans 17 amino acids. Germline V CDR1 and CDR2: MNHEY, SMNVEV (reference sequence). CDR3 sequence (DNA): TGTGCCAGCAGTACCCGAGAGGGGATGGTGATGAACACTGAAGCTTTCTTT. It specifies CASSTREGMVMNTEAFF.

The chain combines TRBV7-9 with TRBJ1-2; D remains unclear. Trimming removed 1 base at V and 0 bases at J, with 9 bases between. The length of the CDR3 is 15 residues. CDR1 is SEHNR, CDR2 FQNEAQ, per germline (reference sequence). The chain's CDR3 is CASSLVMSTNYGYTF. CDR3 sequence (DNA): TGTGCCAGCAGCTTAGTTATGTCGACTAACTATGGCTACACCTTC.

The genes are TRBV10-1 and TRBJ2-2; the D gene could be TRBD1 or TRBD2 (5 bases each). V was cut by 2 bases and J by 6 bases, with 10 bases left in between. The CDR3 covers 14 residues. The germline gives CDR1 WNHNN, CDR2 SYGVQD (reference sequence). The DNA of the CDR3 is TGCGCCAGCAGTGAGATTGGGGGATCCGGGGAGCTGTTTTTT. It yields the protein CASSEIGGSGELFF.

The gene calls are TRBV7-9 and TRBJ1-1; D gene uncertain. V lost 4 bases, J lost 3 bases, and 15 bases lay in between. Germline V CDR1 and CDR2: SEHNR, FQNEAQ (reference sequence). This CDR3 comprises 15 residues. The CDR3 sequence is CASSSYIVKHTEAFF. Written as DNA, the CDR3 is TGTGCCAGCAGCTCTTACATAGTGAAGCACACTGAAGCTTTCTTT.